This T cell receptor (beta chain) stems from a study of cytomegalovirus exposure and HLA in healthy donors. As for this clone: What it recognizes is unknown.

Use of 60 Vbeta and 13 Jbeta primers characterized the PCR. Profiled with immunoSEQ multiplex PCR; TCRdb holds only in-frame clones, not every one. Here the sample spans around 180,000 clones, around three quarters being singletons. V was clipped by 5 bases and J by 6 bases; unmatched bases: 14. CDR3 length: 17 amino acids. Germline V lookup: CDR1 LNHDA, CDR2 SQIVND (reference sequence). Broader study findings: Presence/absence comparisons presumed near-even sequencing depth among donors. According to an earlier analysis, most TCR beta V segments yielded productive rearrangements about 87% or about 30% of the time. Relative to equally common others, HLA-associated TCR beta chains showed greater clonal expansion in a later analysis.

The receptor was isolated from a man aged 35-49 years in good health and CMV-seronegative. Sequencing was carried out using PBMCs. The chain links TRBV19 to TRBJ1-5, with 9 bases aligning to TRBD1. The CDR3 DNA follows: TGTGCCAGTAGTCGTTCCTCGGTACAGGGGGCAAGTCAGCCCCAGCATTTT. Encoded protein: CASSRSSVQGASQPQHF. The variable domain in full, completed from reference TRBV19 and TRBJ1-5, reads DGGITQSPKYLFRKEGQNVTLSCEQNLNHDAMYWYRQDPGQGLRLIYYSQIVNDFQKGDIAEGYSVSREKKESFPLTVTSAQKNPTAFYLCASSRSSVQGASQPQHFGDGTRLSIL.